This T cell receptor beta chain was sequenced during a study of OX40 agonist ivuxolimab in advanced cancers. For this clone: What it binds is not known.

The junction had 9 bases not matched to a gene; V was cut back by 7 bases and J by 1 base. This CDR3 comprises 15 residues. In germline, CDR1 is MNHNY, CDR2 SVGAGI (reference sequence). Patients were excluded for autoimmune disease history or systemic immunosuppression. General study findings and limits: Clonal expansion among partial responders at 0.1-3.0 mg/kg ranked near the lowest.

Data came from immunoSEQ multiplex PCR; TCRdb stores just in-frame clones and leaves some out. The sample carries 45,000 or so clones, around nine tenths recorded once. The starting material was CD4+ or CD8+ T cells sorted from blood, obtained in a trial of the OX40 agonist ivuxolimab. The chain carries TRBV6-6 and TRBJ1-1, with 7 nucleotides matching TRBD1. The clonotype comes from an adult with an advanced solid tumor such as melanoma, head and neck, liver or kidney cancer. As DNA, the CDR3 is TGTGCCAGCACAAATACGCGACAGGGGAACACTGAAGCTTTCTTT. This translates into CASTNTRQGNTEAFF.